This T cell receptor (beta chain) was obtained from a study of T cells after somatic rescue of genetic block. Trimming took off 8 bases at V and 5 bases at J, with 10 bases between the two ends. CDR1 PRHDT and CDR2 FYEKMQ come from the germline V gene (reference sequence). The CDR3 contains 11 residues. The method was immunoSEQ multiplex PCR; TCRdb's version includes in-frame clones alone and lacks a portion of them. The top ten hold roughly 25% of the sample, which has 7,300 or so clones, over 70% seen once. The chain carries TRBV13 and TRBJ2-7, with D possibly matching TRBD1 (5 bases). This clonotype was sampled from a boy between 10 and 17 years old. The sample consisted of peripheral blood mononuclear cells (PBMCs). CDR3 loop: CASGAGHEQYF. CDR3 sequence (DNA): TGTGCCAGCGGGGCAGGCCACGAGCAGTACTTC.